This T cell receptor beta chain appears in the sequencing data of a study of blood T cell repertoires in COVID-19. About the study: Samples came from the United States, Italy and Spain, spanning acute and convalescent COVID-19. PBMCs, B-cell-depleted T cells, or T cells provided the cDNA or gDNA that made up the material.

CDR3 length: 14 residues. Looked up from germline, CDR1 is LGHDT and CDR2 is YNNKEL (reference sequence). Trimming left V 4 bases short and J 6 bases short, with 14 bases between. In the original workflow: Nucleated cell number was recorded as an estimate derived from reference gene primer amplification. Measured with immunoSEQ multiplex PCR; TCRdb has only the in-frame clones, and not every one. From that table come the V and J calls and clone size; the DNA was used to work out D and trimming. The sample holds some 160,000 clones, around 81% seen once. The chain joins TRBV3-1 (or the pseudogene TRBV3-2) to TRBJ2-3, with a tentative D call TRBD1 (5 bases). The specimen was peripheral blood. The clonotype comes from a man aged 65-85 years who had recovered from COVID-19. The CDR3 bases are TGTGCCAGCAGCCCCTCCAGGGCCAGGGATACGCAGTATTTT. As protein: CASSPSRARDTQYF.